These 4 T cell receptor beta chains were sequenced from one sample in a study of vaccination effects on CD4 cells after COVID-19. The table came from immunoSEQ multiplex PCR; TCRdb's copy has only in-frame clones and leaves some out. The repertoire has approximately 58,000 clones, about 83% of them found once; the top ten carry around 3.3%. These receptors lack a known antigen. Subsequent to ten to eleven days of culture, CD4+ T cells were isolated. Material: CD4+ T cells from PBMCs cultured without peptide, obtained before COVID-19 vaccination. These receptors were taken from a human donor who received a COVID-19 vaccine.

This chain uses TRBV5-1 with TRBJ2-3, with 7 nucleotides matching TRBD1. CDR3 length: 16 residues. V gave up 3 bases and J gave up 0 bases; unmatched junction bases: 7. Per the germline V gene, CDR1 is SGHRS and CDR2 is YFSETQ. CDR3 sequence: CASSSGQAYSTDTQYF. In DNA form, the CDR3 reads TGCGCCAGCAGCTCTGGACAGGCCTATAGCACAGATACGCAGTATTTT. The whole variable domain, remainder taken from reference TRBV5-1 and TRBJ2-3, is KAGVTQTPRYLIKTRGQQVTLSCSPISGHRSVSWYQQTPGQGLQFLFEYFSETQRNKGNFPGRFSGRQFSNSRSEMNVSTLELGDSALYLCASSSGQAYSTDTQYFGPGTRLTVL.

The rearrangement joins TRBV29-1 to TRBJ1-4; weak D call: TRBD1 (5 bases). Between the trimmed V and J ends, which lost 4 bases and 8 bases, there was a span of 11 bases. The CDR3 length is 12 residues. Germline CDR1 reads SQVTM; CDR2 reads ANQGSEA. The CDR3 reads CSVVGGDEKLFF. The CDR3 DNA is TGCAGCGTTGTGGGGGGTGACGAAAAACTGTTTTTT.

The CDR3 reads CASKELLGNTEAFF. CDR3 coding DNA: TGTGCCAGTAAGGAGTTACTTGGAAACACTGAAGCTTTCTTT. This chain links TRBV19 with TRBJ1-1; no reliable D call. The V and J ends lost 7 bases and 2 bases respectively, with 14 bases between them. The CDR3 has 14 amino acids. Germline assignment: CDR1 LNHDA and CDR2 SQIVND (reference sequence).

The chain carries TRBV30 and TRBJ1-5, with a weak D call TRBD1 (5 bases). Trimming stripped 1 base from V and 3 bases from J, with 10 bases between. This CDR3 comprises 14 residues. CDR1 and CDR2 (germline): GTSNPN, SVGIG (reference sequence). CDR3: CAWSGTGPNQPQHF. The DNA of the CDR3 is TGTGCCTGGAGTGGAACGGGGCCCAATCAGCCCCAGCATTTT.